This T cell receptor (beta chain) is drawn from a study of cytomegalovirus exposure and HLA in healthy donors. Study-level results: A few CMV-associated chains proved CMV antigen-specific in vitro. The authors enumerated under 200 TCR beta chains as linked to cytomegalovirus.

Trimming removed 3 bases from V and 9 bases from J, with 15 bases in between. Germline loops: CDR1 MNHNS, CDR2 SASEGT. The CDR3 is 14 residues long. The repertoire was sequenced with immunoSEQ multiplex PCR; TCRdb's copy has only in-frame clones and lacks some. The table records about 130,000 clones, 89% of them present only once. As regards this clone: Its antigen is as yet unknown.

The chain carries TRBV6-1 and TRBJ2-1, with D possibly matching TRBD2 (6 bases). Sequencing input: PBMCs. The receptor's source is a woman aged 18-30 years in good health and CMV-seronegative. The DNA for the CDR3 is TGTGCCAGCAGTGAGGTGGGGGGTATAGGTGAGCAGTTCTTC. It yields the protein CASSEVGGIGEQFF.